This is a list of T cell receptor beta chains from one sample in a study of vaccination effects on CD4 cells after COVID-19. No antigen has been identified for these receptors. Here immunoSEQ multiplex PCR was the method, and the copy in TCRdb shows in-frame clones only, minus some. The sample carries about 45,000 clones, more than 60% recorded once. The source was CD4+ T cells from PBMCs cultured with a peptide pool, collected before COVID-19 vaccination. The origin of the receptors is a human donor who had a prior SARS-CoV-2 infection. CDR3s include the opening cysteine and the closing phenylalanine or tryptophan. A D gene is named only where the DNA matches it firmly. For some rows the clone size is stated as once, few or many, or as a class when expanded; others skip it.

.	14	TRBV24-1	TRBJ2-7	.	CATSDSGTTYEQYF	TGTGCCACCAGTGATTCCGGGACAACCTACGAGCAGTACTTC
.	14	TRBV7-3	TRBJ2-5	.	CASSPTGLQETQYF	TGTGCCAGCAGCCCCACAGGGCTGCAAGAGACCCAGTACTTC
.	14	TRBV5-5	TRBJ2-5	TRBD1	CASSLRTGQETQYF	TGTGCCAGCAGCCTCCGGACAGGCCAAGAGACCCAGTACTTC
.	16	TRBV11-2	TRBJ2-1	.	CASSSWNGASYNEQFF	TGTGCCAGCAGCTCCTGGAATGGCGCGTCCTACAATGAGCAGTTCTTC
.	14	TRBV5-1	TRBJ1-2	.	CASSLQGTREGYTF	TGCGCCAGCAGCTTGCAAGGGACAAGAGAAGGCTACACCTTC
.	13	TRBV3-1/TRBV3-2	TRBJ2-3	TRBD2	CASSQETSGAQYF	TGTGCCAGCAGCCAAGAAACTAGCGGGGCGCAGTATTTT
.	20	TRBV5-1	TRBJ1-3	.	CASSLGDIPGHGLSGNTIYF	TGCGCCAGCAGCTTGGGTGATATTCCGGGACACGGACTCTCTGGAAACACCATATATTTT
.	17	TRBV5-1	TRBJ1-5	TRBD1	CASSLEVGGTVNQPQHF	TGCGCCAGCAGCTTGGAGGTAGGGGGGACAGTCAATCAGCCCCAGCATTTT
.	14	TRBV5-6	TRBJ2-5	TRBD2	CASSSTSGGETQYF	TGTGCCAGCAGCTCAACTAGCGGGGGAGAGACCCAGTACTTC
.	14	TRBV7-2	TRBJ1-2	.	CASSRSFNADGYTF	TGTGCCAGCAGCCGGTCTTTTAATGCCGATGGCTACACCTTC
.	13	TRBV19	TRBJ2-3	.	CASSMEEGDTQYF	TGTGCCAGTAGTATGGAAGAGGGAGATACGCAGTATTTT
few	15	TRBV7-3	TRBJ2-2	TRBD2	CASSFTGGHTGELFF	TGTGCCAGCAGCTTCACGGGGGGACACACCGGGGAGCTGTTTTTT
.	16	TRBV25-1	TRBJ2-1	TRBD2	CASSEPRGGGYNEQFF	TGTGCCAGCAGTGAACCCCGCGGGGGGGGTTACAATGAGCAGTTCTTC
once	17	TRBV7-3	TRBJ2-1	.	CASSLQGREWSYNEQFF	TGTGCCAGCAGCTTACAGGGGAGGGAGTGGTCCTACAATGAGCAGTTCTTC
.	13	TRBV12-3/TRBV12-4	TRBJ2-5	.	CASSFWDRETQYF	TGTGCCAGCAGTTTCTGGGATAGGGAGACCCAGTACTTC
.	13	TRBV2	TRBJ2-7	TRBD2	CATSGGRNYEQYF	TGTGCCACTTCGGGAGGGCGAAACTACGAGCAGTACTTC
.	14	TRBV5-4	TRBJ1-1	.	CASSDPTRNTEAFF	TGTGCCAGCAGCGATCCGACGAGGAACACTGAAGCTTTCTTT
few	19	TRBV19	TRBJ2-7	TRBD2	CASSIELAGAQRSSYEQYF	TGTGCCAGTAGTATAGAACTAGCGGGAGCCCAAAGATCTTCCTACGAGCAGTACTTC
.	14	TRBV7-3	TRBJ1-6	.	CASRQTGGNSPLHF	TGTGCCAGCAGGCAGACTGGCGGGAATTCACCCCTCCACTTT
.	14	TRBV7-2	TRBJ2-7	.	CASSLVIGDYEQYF	TGTGCCAGCAGCTTAGTAATAGGGGACTACGAGCAGTACTTC
.	16	TRBV7-7	TRBJ2-7	TRBD1	CASSPGQGSGSYEQYF	TGTGCTAGCAGCCCGGGACAGGGTAGCGGGTCCTACGAGCAGTACTTC
.	16	TRBV19	TRBJ2-3	TRBD2	CASSNPGLGSTDTQYF	TGTGCCAGTAGTAACCCGGGACTAGGTAGCACAGATACGCAGTATTTT
once	15	TRBV5-1	TRBJ2-1	TRBD2	CASSISGGAYNEQFF	TGCGCCAGCTCCATTAGCGGGGGGGCCTACAATGAGCAGTTCTTC
.	15	TRBV11-2	TRBJ2-2	.	CASSSLQGRHGELFF	TGTGCCAGCAGCTCGCTACAGGGGAGGCACGGGGAGCTGTTTTTT
.	15	TRBV7-3	TRBJ2-2	TRBD2	CASSRGVLNTGELFF	TGTGCCAGCAGCCGGGGGGTCCTTAACACCGGGGAGCTGTTTTTT
.	13	TRBV24-1	TRBJ2-3	.	CATSGTITDTQYF	TGTGCCACCAGTGGCACTATCACAGATACGCAGTATTTT
.	14	TRBV7-9	TRBJ2-5	.	CASSLNQGQETQYF	TGTGCCAGCAGCTTAAATCAGGGGCAAGAGACCCAGTACTTC
.	17	TRBV5-5	TRBJ1-2	.	CASSLRIRAERNYGYTF	TGTGCCAGCAGCTTGCGAATTCGGGCTGAGCGGAACTATGGCTACACCTTC
.	14	TRBV2	TRBJ1-2	.	CASSVTGQDYGYTF	TGTGCCAGCAGTGTAACGGGACAAGACTATGGCTACACCTTC
.	13	TRBV6-5	TRBJ1-3	.	CASSRSTGNTIYF	TGTGCCAGCAGCAGGAGTACTGGAAACACCATATATTTT
.	16	TRBV18	TRBJ2-1	TRBD1	CASSYLRGQGGTEQFF	TGTGCCAGCTCATACTTAAGAGGACAGGGGGGGACTGAGCAGTTCTTC
few	12	TRBV6-6	TRBJ2-2	.	CASSYQTGELFF	TGTGCCAGCAGTTACCAGACCGGGGAGCTGTTTTTT
.	13	TRBV12-3/TRBV12-4	TRBJ1-6	.	CASSQRQASPLHF	TGTGCCAGCAGTCAAAGACAGGCCTCACCCCTCCACTTT
few	13	TRBV7-3	TRBJ2-5	.	CASSRRREETQYF	TGTGCCAGCAGCCGCCGCAGGGAAGAGACCCAGTACTTC
.	15	TRBV18	TRBJ1-4	.	CASSPFSGAPEKLFF	TGTGCCAGCTCACCATTCTCCGGGGCCCCCGAAAAACTGTTTTTT
.	12	TRBV4-2	TRBJ1-1	.	CASSQQGFEAFF	TGTGCCAGCAGCCAACAGGGTTTTGAAGCTTTCTTT
few	16	TRBV5-4	TRBJ2-1	TRBD2	CASSARTSGGYNEQFF	TGTGCCAGCAGCGCCCGTACTAGCGGGGGTTACAATGAGCAGTTCTTC
.	14	TRBV4-1	TRBJ2-1	.	CASSQFRGYNEQFF	TGCGCCAGCAGCCAATTTAGGGGCTACAATGAGCAGTTCTTC
.	15	TRBV27	TRBJ1-1	.	CASSPWTTVNTEAFF	TGTGCCAGCAGCCCCTGGACAACTGTGAACACTGAAGCTTTCTTT
few	16	TRBV4-2	TRBJ2-3	.	CASSQGLAQRRDTQYF	TGTGCCAGCAGCCAAGGTCTAGCACAAAGGCGAGATACGCAGTATTTT
few	16	TRBV4-2	TRBJ2-3	.	CASSQVLTGLTDTQYF	TGTGCCAGCAGCCAAGTTCTGACAGGCCTCACAGATACGCAGTATTTT
.	14	TRBV2	TRBJ2-3	.	CASRPEGLEDTQYF	TGTGCCAGCAGGCCGGAGGGCCTCGAGGATACGCAGTATTTT
.	13	TRBV12-3/TRBV12-4	TRBJ2-7	.	CASRGTPESEQYF	TGTGCCAGCAGAGGGACACCCGAGAGCGAGCAGTACTTC
.	15	TRBV7-2	TRBJ1-4	.	CASSQMGGLGEKLFF	TGTGCCAGCAGCCAAATGGGGGGGTTGGGGGAAAAACTGTTTTTT
.	14	TRBV3-1/TRBV3-2	TRBJ2-1	.	CASSPMGTYNEQFF	TGTGCCAGCAGCCCCATGGGGACTTACAATGAGCAGTTCTTC
.	15	TRBV19	TRBJ2-5	.	CASSIGQGVQETQYF	TGTGCCAGTAGTATTGGGCAGGGAGTACAAGAGACCCAGTACTTC
.	17	TRBV11-3	TRBJ2-1	.	CASSPRSGRTLNNEQFF	TGTGCCAGCAGCCCCCGGAGCGGGCGGACACTGAACAATGAGCAGTTCTTC
.	11	TRBV15	TRBJ2-7	.	CATSRMDEQYF	TGTGCCACCAGCAGAATGGACGAGCAGTACTTC
few	15	TRBV7-2	TRBJ1-1	.	CASSLAGIGVTEAFF	TGTGCCAGCAGCTTAGCCGGGATCGGGGTCACTGAAGCTTTCTTT
.	11	TRBV9	TRBJ2-5	.	CASSGQETQYF	TGTGCCAGCAGCGGACAAGAGACCCAGTACTTC
.	14	TRBV2	TRBJ2-1	TRBD2	CASSDGGARNEQFF	TGTGCCAGCAGCGACGGGGGGGCGCGGAATGAGCAGTTCTTC
.	16	TRBV4-1	TRBJ2-5	.	CASSSLEGGGVETQYF	TGCGCCAGCAGCTCCTTGGAGGGAGGCGGCGTAGAGACCCAGTACTTC
.	15	TRBV7-6	TRBJ2-1	TRBD1	CASSLVQGVGDEQFF	TGTGCCAGCAGCTTAGTCCAGGGGGTGGGCGATGAGCAGTTCTTC